These 10 T cell receptor beta chains were sequenced from one sample in a study of CD8 T cells in ankylosing spondylitis (dated by TCRdb to about 2017). The method was 5' RACE. TCRdb records Illumina HiSeq 2500 as the sequencer. TCRdb took the public reads, trimmed them with fastp at Q25, ran MiXCR for clone calling and kept in-frame beta chains. Rows are unified per CDR3 protein, each entry keeping the most common DNA and genes. This sample comprises 240,000 or so distinct CDR3 sequences, around 10% of them detected only once. The ten largest clones add up to 6.8% of the sample. The sample comprised blood, either unsorted or a sorted T cell fraction (not recorded which). These receptors were obtained from a male donor with ankylosing spondylitis or in good health (not recorded which).

V gene TRBV7-3 combines with J gene TRBJ2-4, with D perhaps matching TRBD1 (6 bases). V shed 5 bases and J shed 2 bases, with 10 bases lying between them. The CDR3 sequence is 14 residues long. Germline CDR1 is SGHTA and CDR2 is FQGTGA. The CDR3 loop reads CASSTTGSKNIQYF. In DNA, the CDR3 is TGTGCCAGCAGCACGACAGGATCCAAAAACATTCAGTACTTC.

This clonotype was detected ten times or more. The chain is built from TRBV29-1 and TRBJ2-7; 7 bases fit TRBD1. This CDR3 comprises 11 residues. J was trimmed by 2 bases and V by 7 bases; bases with no gene match: 2. CDR1 and CDR2 (germline): SQVTM, ANQGSEA. CDR3 loop: CSAGQTYEQYF. Here the CDR3 DNA reads TGCAGCGCGGGACAGACCTACGAGCAGTACTTC.

The J gene is TRBJ2-1, the V gene TRBV28, with 16 nucleotides matching TRBD2. The CDR3 is 17 residues long. V was pared by 5 bases and J by 8 bases, with 9 bases of the junction left unmatched. From germline, CDR1 is MDHEN and CDR2 SYDVKM. The CDR3 sequence: CASSPEGLAGGSDEQFF. DNA of the CDR3: TGTGCCAGCAGTCCAGAGGGACTAGCGGGAGGGAGCGATGAGCAGTTCTTC.

The sample holds a few counts of this clonotype. The J gene is TRBJ1-1, the V gene TRBV20-1; the D gene is possibly TRBD1 (5 bases). Trimming removed 0 bases at V and 11 bases at J, with 19 bases between. This CDR3 region has 14 residues. Germline V gene sequence: CDR1 DFQATT, CDR2 SNEGSKA (reference sequence). The CDR3 DNA reads as TGCAGTGCTAGAGATAGGTCAGGGATGGGTGATGCTTTCTTT. Translating it yields CSARDRSGMGDAFF.

This chain connects TRBV5-1 to TRBJ1-1; 9 positions match TRBD1. This CDR3 is built from 15 residues. V lost 4 bases, J lost 4 bases, and 8 bases stayed unmatched. Germline V gene sequence: CDR1 SGHRS, CDR2 YFSETQ. CDR3 loop: CASSRTGGGGTEAFF. In DNA, the CDR3 is TGCGCCAGCAGCCGCACAGGGGGCGGGGGCACTGAAGCTTTCTTT.

The table lists this clonotype with many counts. V is TRBV5-1 and J is TRBJ2-1; TRBD2 agrees at 15 bases. Germline V gives CDR1 SGHRS, CDR2 YFSETQ. Trimming took 4 bases from V and 4 from J; bases not matched to a gene: 3. CDR3 size: 16 residues. In DNA form, the CDR3 reads TGCGCCAGCAGCGAGGGGACTAGCGGGGGGTACAATGAGCAGTTCTTC. It is translated as CASSEGTSGGYNEQFF.

This sequence joins TRBV11-2 and TRBJ2-3; 8 bases map to TRBD2. Germline V gene data show CDR1 as SGHAT and CDR2 as FQNNGV. The CDR3 length is 15 residues. The trim removed 4 bases at V and 1 base at J, leaving 4 bases unmatched. CDR3 region: CASSSRGVGTDTQYF. CDR3 coding DNA: TGTGCCAGCAGCTCGCGGGGGGTCGGCACAGATACGCAGTATTTT. Using reference TRBV11-2 and TRBJ2-3 for the parts outside the CDR3, the full variable domain is EAGVAQSPRYKIIEKRQSVAFWCNPISGHATLYWYQQILGQGPKLLIQFQNNGVVDDSQLPKDRFSAERLKGVDSTLKIQPAKLEDSAVYLCASSSRGVGTDTQYFGPGTRLTVL.

CDR3 bases: TGTGCCAGCAGCCAAGGTACAGGGGCGGATGGCTACACCTTC. The encoded protein is CASSQGTGADGYTF. The rearrangement joins TRBV3-1 to TRBJ1-2, with 7 bases lining up with TRBD1. Germline values: CDR1 LGHDT, CDR2 YNNKEL (reference sequence). V was clipped by 1 base and J by 6 bases; unmatched bases: 5. The CDR3 runs to 14 residues.

Concerning this clonotype itself: A much larger clone sits a single nucleotide away, making a read error possible. The chain carries TRBV12-3 or TRBV12-4 and TRBJ1-2; D unclear. The V gene lost 6 bases and the J gene lost 3 bases, with 14 bases spanning the gap. This CDR3 has 14 amino acids. The CDR3 spells CASSNSPDYYGYTF. As DNA, the CDR3 is TGTGCCAGCAGCAATAGCCCTGACTACTATGGCTACACCTTC.

This clonotype was seen at least ten times. This chain links TRBV9 with TRBJ2-4, with D uncertain. The CDR3 is 16 amino acids. The V end lost 0 bases, the J end lost 0 bases, and 10 bases lay between the germline ends. Germline V gives CDR1 SGDLS, CDR2 YYNGEE. CDR3 residues: CASSVGLALAKNIQYF. As DNA, the CDR3 is TGTGCCAGCAGCGTAGGACTCGCCCTAGCCAAAAACATTCAGTACTTC.